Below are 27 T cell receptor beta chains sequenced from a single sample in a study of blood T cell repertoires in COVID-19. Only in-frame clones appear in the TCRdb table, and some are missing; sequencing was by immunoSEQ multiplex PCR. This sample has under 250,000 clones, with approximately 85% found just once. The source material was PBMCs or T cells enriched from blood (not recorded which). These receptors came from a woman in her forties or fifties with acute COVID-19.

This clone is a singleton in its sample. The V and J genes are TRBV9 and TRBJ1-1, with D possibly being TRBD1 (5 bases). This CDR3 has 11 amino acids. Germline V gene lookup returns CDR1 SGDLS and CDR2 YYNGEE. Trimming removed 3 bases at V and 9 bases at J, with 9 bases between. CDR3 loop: CASSAGGQAFF. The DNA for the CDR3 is TGTGCCAGCAGCGCCGGGGGTCAAGCTTTCTTT.

The DNA of the CDR3 is TGTGCCAGCAGCTTAGGTGGGACAGGGCCCACCGGGGAGCTGTTTTTT. Amino acids: CASSLGGTGPTGELFF. The chain couples TRBV11-3 to TRBJ2-2; 9 bases are a match to TRBD1. The CDR3 is made up of 16 amino acids. V was clipped by 1 base and J by 4 bases; unmatched bases: 4. Looked up from germline, CDR1 is SGHNT and CDR2 is YENEEA. Filled out from reference TRBV11-3 and TRBJ2-2, the complete variable domain reads EAGVVQSPRYKIIEKKQPVAFWCNPISGHNTLYWYLQNLGQGPELLIRYENEEAVDDSQLPKDRFSAERLKGVDSTLKIQPAELGDSAVYLCASSLGGTGPTGELFFGEGSRLTVL.

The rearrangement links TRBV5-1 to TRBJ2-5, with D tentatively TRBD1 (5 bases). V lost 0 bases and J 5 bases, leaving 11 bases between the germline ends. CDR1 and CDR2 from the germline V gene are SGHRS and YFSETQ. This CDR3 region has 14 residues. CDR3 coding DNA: TGCGCCAGCAGCTTGGGACAGCCTGAGGAGACCCAGTACTTC. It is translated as CASSLGQPEETQYF. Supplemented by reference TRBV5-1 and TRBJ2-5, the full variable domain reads KAGVTQTPRYLIKTRGQQVTLSCSPISGHRSVSWYQQTPGQGLQFLFEYFSETQRNKGNFPGRFSGRQFSNSRSEMNVSTLELGDSALYLCASSLGQPEETQYFGPGTRLLVL.

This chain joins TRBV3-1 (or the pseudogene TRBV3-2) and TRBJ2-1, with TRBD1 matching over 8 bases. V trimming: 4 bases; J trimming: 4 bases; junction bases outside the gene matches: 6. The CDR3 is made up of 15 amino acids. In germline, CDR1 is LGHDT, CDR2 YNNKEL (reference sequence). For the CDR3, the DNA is TGTGCCAGCAGCCGATTGGACAGGGATTACAATGAGCAGTTCTTC. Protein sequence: CASSRLDRDYNEQFF.

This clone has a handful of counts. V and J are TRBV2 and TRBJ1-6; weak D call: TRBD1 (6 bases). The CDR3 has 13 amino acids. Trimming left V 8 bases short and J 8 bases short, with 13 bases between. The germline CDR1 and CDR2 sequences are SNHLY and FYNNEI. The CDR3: CASFGQPHSPLHF. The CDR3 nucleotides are TGTGCCAGCTTCGGACAGCCTCATTCACCCCTCCACTTT.

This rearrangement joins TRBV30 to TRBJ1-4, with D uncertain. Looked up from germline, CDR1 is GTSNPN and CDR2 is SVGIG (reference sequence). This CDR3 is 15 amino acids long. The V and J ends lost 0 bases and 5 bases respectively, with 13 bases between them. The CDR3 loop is CAWSVLEGSNEKLFF. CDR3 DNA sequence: TGTGCCTGGAGTGTACTAGAAGGGTCAAATGAAAAACTGTTTTTT.

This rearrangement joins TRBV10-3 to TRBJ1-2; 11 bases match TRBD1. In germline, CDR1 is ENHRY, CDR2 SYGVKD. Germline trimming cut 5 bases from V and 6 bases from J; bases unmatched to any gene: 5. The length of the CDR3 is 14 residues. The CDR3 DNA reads TGTGCCATCAGTTCCGGACAGGGGGCCGATGGCTACACCTTC. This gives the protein CAISSGQGADGYTF.

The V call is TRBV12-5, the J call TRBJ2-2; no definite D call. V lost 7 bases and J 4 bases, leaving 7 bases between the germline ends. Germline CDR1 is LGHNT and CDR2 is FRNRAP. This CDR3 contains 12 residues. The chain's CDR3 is CASVPGTGELFF. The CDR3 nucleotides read TGTGCTAGTGTTCCCGGCACCGGGGAGCTGTTTTTT.

The CDR3 DNA is TGTGCCAGCAGCTTGGGACTAGCCGGTCAAGAGACCCAGTACTTC. Amino acids: CASSLGLAGQETQYF. J is TRBJ2-5 and V is TRBV5-6; 7 positions match TRBD2. In germline, CDR1 is SGHDT, CDR2 YYEEEE. The V and J ends lost 0 bases and 2 bases, in that order; junction bases with no gene match: 4. CDR3 length: 15 amino acids.

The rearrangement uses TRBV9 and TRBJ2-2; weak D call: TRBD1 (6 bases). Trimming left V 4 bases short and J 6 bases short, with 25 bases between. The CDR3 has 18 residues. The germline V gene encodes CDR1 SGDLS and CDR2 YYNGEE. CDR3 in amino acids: CASSSLWTATTRAGELFF. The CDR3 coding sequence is TGTGCCAGCAGCTCTCTTTGGACAGCGACCACGAGGGCCGGGGAGCTGTTTTTT.

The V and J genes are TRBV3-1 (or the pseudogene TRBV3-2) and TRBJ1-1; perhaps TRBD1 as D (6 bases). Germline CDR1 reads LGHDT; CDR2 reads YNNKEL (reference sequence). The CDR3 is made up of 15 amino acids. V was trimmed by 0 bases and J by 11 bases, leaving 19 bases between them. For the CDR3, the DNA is TGTGCCAGCAGCCAAGACTCCACAGGGAAGGGGCCGGCTTTCTTT. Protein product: CASSQDSTGKGPAFF.

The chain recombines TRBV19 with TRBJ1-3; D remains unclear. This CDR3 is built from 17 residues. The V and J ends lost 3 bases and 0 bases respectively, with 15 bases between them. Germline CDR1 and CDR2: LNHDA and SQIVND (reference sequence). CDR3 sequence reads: CASSIWPQGSSGNTIYF. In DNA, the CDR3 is TGTGCCAGTAGTATTTGGCCGCAAGGGAGCTCTGGAAACACCATATATTTT.

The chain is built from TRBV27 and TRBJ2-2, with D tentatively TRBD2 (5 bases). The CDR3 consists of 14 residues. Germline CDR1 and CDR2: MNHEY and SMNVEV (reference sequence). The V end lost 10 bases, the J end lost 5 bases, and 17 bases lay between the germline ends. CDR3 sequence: CATARLRETGELFF. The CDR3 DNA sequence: TGTGCCACCGCCCGGTTGAGGGAAACCGGGGAGCTGTTTTTT.

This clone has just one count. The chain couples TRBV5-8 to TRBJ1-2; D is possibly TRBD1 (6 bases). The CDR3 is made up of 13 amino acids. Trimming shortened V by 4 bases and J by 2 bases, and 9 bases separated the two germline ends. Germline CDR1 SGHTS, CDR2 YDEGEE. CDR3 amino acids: CASSNRANYGYTF. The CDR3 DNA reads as TGTGCCAGCAGCAACAGGGCCAACTATGGCTACACCTTC.

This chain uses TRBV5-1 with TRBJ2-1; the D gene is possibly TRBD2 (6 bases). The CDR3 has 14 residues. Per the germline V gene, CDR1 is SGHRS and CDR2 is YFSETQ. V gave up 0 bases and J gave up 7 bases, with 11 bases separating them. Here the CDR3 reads CASSLEAGTNEQFF. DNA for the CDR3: TGCGCCAGCAGCTTGGAAGCAGGGACTAATGAGCAGTTCTTC.

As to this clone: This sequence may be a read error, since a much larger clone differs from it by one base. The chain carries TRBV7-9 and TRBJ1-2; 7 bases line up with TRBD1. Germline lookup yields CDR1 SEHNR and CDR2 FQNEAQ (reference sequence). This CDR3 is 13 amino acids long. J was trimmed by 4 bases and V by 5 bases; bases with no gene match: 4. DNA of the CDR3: TGTGCCAGCAGCCCGTGGGACAGCTATGGCTACACCTTC. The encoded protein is CASSPWDSYGYTF.

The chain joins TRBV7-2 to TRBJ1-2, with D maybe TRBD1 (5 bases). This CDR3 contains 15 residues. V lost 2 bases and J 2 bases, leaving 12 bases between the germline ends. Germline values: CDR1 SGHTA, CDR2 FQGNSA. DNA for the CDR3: TGTGCCAGCAGCTTATACCAGGGTGGGAACTATGGCTACACCTTC. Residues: CASSLYQGGNYGYTF.

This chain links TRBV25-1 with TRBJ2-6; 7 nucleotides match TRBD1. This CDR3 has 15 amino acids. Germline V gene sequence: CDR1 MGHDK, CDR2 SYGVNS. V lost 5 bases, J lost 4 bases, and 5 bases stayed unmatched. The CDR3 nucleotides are TGTGCCAGCAGTCATACAGGGGCAGGGGCCAACGTCCTGACTTTC. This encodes CASSHTGAGANVLTF. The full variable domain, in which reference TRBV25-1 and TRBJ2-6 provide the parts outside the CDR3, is EADIYQTPRYLVIGTGKKITLECSQTMGHDKMYWYQQDPGMELHLIHYSYGVNSTEKGDLSSESTVSRIRTEHFPLTLESARPSHTSQYLCASSHTGAGANVLTFGAGSRLTVL.

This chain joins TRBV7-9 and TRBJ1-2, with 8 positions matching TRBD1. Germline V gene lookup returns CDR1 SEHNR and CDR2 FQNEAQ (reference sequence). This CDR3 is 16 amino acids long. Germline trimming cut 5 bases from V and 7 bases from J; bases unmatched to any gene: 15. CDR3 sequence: CASSPGQGFSPGGYTF. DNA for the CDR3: TGTGCCAGCAGCCCTGGACAGGGTTTCTCTCCGGGTGGCTACACCTTC.

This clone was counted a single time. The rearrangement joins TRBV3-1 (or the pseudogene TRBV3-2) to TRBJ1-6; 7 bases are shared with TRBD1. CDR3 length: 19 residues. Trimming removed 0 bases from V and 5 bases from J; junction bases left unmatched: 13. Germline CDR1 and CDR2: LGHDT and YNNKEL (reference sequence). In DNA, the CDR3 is TGTGCCAGCAGCCAAGAAGATGGGGGGACAGTCTCGCATAATTCACCCCTCCACTTT. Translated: CASSQEDGGTVSHNSPLHF.

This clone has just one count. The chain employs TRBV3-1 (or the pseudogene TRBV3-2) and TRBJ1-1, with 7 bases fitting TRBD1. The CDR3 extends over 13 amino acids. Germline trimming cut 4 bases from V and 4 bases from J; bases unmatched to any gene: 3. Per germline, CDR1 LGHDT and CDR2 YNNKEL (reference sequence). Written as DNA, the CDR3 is TGTGCCAGCAGCCGACAGGGAGGCACTGAAGCTTTCTTT. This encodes CASSRQGGTEAFF.

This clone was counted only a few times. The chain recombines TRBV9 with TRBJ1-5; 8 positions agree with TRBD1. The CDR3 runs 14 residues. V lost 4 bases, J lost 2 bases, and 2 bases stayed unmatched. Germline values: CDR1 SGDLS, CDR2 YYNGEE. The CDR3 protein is CASSKQGGNQPQHF. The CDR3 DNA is TGTGCCAGCAGCAAACAGGGGGGCAATCAGCCCCAGCATTTT.

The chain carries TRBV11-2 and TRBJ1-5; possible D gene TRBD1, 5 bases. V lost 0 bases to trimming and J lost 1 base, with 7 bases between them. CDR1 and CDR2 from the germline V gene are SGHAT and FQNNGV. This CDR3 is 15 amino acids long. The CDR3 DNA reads TGTGCCAGCAGCTTAGATGGGGGGAGCAATCAGCCCCAGCATTTT. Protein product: CASSLDGGSNQPQHF.

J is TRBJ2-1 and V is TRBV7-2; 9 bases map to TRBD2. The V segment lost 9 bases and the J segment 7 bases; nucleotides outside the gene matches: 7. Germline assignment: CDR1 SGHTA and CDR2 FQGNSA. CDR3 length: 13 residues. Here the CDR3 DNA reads TGTGCCAGTAGGGTAGCGGGGGAAAATGAGCAGTTCTTC. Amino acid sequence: CASRVAGENEQFF.

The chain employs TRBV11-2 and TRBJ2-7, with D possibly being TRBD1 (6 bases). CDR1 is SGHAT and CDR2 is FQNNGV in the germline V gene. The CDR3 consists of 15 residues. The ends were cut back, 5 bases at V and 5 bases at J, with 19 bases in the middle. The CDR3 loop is CASSQTGSGYDEQYF. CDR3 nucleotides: TGTGCCAGCAGCCAAACAGGGTCCGGGTACGACGAGCAGTACTTC.

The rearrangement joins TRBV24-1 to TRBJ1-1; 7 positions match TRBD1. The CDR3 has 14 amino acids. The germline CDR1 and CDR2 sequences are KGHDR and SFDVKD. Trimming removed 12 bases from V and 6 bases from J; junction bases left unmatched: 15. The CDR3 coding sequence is TGTGCCGTATCTTTGGGACAGCCTCTTTCTGAAGCTTTCTTT. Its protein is CAVSLGQPLSEAFF.

CDR3 loop: CAWTFAPLGTGSSPLHF. The CDR3 DNA follows: TGTGCCTGGACCTTCGCTCCCCTCGGGACAGGGAGTTCACCCCTCCACTTT. The chain is built from TRBV30 and TRBJ1-6, with 9 bases matching TRBD1. J gave up 9 bases and V 4 bases, and 16 bases lay outside the gene matches. CDR1 and CDR2 from the germline V gene are GTSNPN and SVGIG (reference sequence). The CDR3 runs to 17 residues.